Reported below is one TCR beta chain. The antigen this receptor binds is unknown. Base qualities were left out, and no much larger clone turns up one base away. The data stem from a study of early T cells in non-severe SARS-CoV-2 infection (dated by TCRdb to 2020 to 2023). A note on the overall study: TCR sequencing used bulk RNA from unsorted whole blood, so alpha and beta chains could not be paired.

Based on the germline V gene, the CDR1 and CDR2 sequences are MNHEY and SVGAGI. The CDR3, from cysteine to phenylalanine, totals 15 residues. CDR3 DNA only is kept here, 45 bases in frame from base 1. Trimming removed 4 bases from V and 5 bases from J, leaving 16 bases between the germline ends. Findings and caveats that apply to the study as a whole: Matching against VDJdb was skewed toward anti-spike CD8 responses, likely underestimated virus-specific expansions, and missed private and CD4 specificities.

The method was 5' RACE. TCRdb lists the instrument as NextSeq 500. The TCR library protocol attached unique molecular identifiers to individual cDNA molecules to correct for sequencing error and PCR bias. Both TCR alpha and beta chains were sequenced, and tight co-correlation was observed between alpha and beta sequence abundances in each sample. Per the source publication's procedure: V gene, J gene and CDR3 annotation of TCR sequences was performed with Decombinator V4. TCRs were defined as expanded if a significant change between any two time points was detected under a Poisson model with p below 0.0001. TCR abundances were normalised to the total number of TCRs sequenced per sample and were expressed as counts per million. TRAV1-2 paired with TRAJ12, TRAJ20 or TRAJ33 defined MAIT TCRs, while TRAV10 paired with TRAJ18 defined iNKT TCRs. VDJdb, accessed 1 November 2021, was searched for CMV, EBV and SARS-CoV-2 annotated TCRs, excluding TCRs annotated for multiple antigens. TCRdb itself trimmed the public reads at Q25 with fastp, ran MiXCR and retained productive beta chains. Every CDR3 protein is listed once, alongside the most common genes and DNA of its rows. For this entry, the V and J calls and clone size follow TCRdb and not the study's own pipeline. This sample comprises 85,000 to 95,000 distinct CDR3 sequences, 14% to 15% of them detected only once. The ten largest clones take up approximately 0.62% of the sample.

The study was a case-control design nested within a healthcare worker cohort in London, UK, with weekly nasopharyngeal swab PCR tests and blood sampling. Healthcare workers were recruited between 23 and 31 March 2020, during the week of the UK lockdown, and were followed weekly for up to roughly 15 weeks. The TCR originated in an adult who was a healthcare worker with PCR-confirmed SARS-CoV-2 infection or an uninfected control (not recorded which). The chain was built from TRBV6-5 and TRBJ2-3; no D segment can be confidently identified. Material for sequencing was whole blood. The sequenced DNA is TGTGCCAGCAGTTTCCGGGCCCAAGGTGGAGATACGCAGTATTTT. Its coded protein is CASSFRAQGGDTQYF.